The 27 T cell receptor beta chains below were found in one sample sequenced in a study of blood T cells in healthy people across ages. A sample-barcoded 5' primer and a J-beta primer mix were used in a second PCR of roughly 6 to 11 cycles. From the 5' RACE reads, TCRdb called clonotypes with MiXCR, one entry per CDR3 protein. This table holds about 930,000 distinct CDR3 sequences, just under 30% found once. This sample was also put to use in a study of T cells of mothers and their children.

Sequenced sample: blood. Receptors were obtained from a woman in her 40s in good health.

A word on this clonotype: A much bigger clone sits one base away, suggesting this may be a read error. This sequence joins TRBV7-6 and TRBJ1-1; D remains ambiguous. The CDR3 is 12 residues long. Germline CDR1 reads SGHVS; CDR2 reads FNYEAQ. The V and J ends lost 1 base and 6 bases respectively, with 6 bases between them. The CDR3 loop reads CASSLGEAEAFF. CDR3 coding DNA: TGTGCCAGCAGCTTAGGGGAGGCTGAAGCTTTCTTT.

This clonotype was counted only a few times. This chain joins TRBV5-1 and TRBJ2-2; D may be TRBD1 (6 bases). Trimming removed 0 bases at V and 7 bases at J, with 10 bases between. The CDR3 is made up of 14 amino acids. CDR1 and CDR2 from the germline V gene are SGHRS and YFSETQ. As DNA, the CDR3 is TGCGCCAGCAGCTTGGAACAGGGCGGCGGGGAGCTGTTTTTT. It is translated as CASSLEQGGGELFF.

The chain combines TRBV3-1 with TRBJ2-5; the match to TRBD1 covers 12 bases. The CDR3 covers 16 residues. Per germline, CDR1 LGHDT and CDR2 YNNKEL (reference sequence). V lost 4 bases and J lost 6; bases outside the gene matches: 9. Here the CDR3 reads CASSLTGTGGIKTQYF. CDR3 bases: TGTGCCAGCAGCCTTACCGGGACAGGGGGCATAAAGACCCAGTACTTC.

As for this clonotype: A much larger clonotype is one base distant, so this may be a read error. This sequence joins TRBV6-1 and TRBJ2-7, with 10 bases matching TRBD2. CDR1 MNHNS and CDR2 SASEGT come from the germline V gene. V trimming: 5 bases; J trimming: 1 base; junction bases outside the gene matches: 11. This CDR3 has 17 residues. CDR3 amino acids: CASSRHGRAGGSYEQYF. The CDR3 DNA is TGTGCCAGCAGTCGCCACGGACGAGCGGGGGGGTCCTACGAGCAGTACTTC.

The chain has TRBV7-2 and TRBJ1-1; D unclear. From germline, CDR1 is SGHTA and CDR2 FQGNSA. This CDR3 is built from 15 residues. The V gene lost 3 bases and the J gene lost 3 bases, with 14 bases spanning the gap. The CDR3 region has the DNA TGTGCCAGCAGCTTCTCCGGGGTTAGGGACACTGAAGCTTTCTTT. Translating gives CASSFSGVRDTEAFF.

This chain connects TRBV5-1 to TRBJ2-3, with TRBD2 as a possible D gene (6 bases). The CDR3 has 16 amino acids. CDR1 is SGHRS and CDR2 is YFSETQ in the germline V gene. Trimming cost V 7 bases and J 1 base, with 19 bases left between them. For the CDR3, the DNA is TGCGCCAGCTCCCCGTGGGGGGATTTAGGCACAGATACGCAGTATTTT. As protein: CASSPWGDLGTDTQYF.

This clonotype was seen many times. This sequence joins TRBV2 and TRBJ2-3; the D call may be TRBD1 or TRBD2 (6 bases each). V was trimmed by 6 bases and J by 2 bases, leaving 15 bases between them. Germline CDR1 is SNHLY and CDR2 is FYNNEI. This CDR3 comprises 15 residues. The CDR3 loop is CASRSSGAYTDTQYF. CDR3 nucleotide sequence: TGTGCCAGCAGGTCCTCGGGGGCCTACACAGATACGCAGTATTTT.

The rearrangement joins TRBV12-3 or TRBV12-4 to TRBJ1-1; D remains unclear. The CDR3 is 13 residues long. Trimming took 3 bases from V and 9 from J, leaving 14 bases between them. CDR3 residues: CASSFDRRRQAFF. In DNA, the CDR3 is TGTGCCAGCAGTTTCGATCGTAGGAGACAAGCTTTCTTT.

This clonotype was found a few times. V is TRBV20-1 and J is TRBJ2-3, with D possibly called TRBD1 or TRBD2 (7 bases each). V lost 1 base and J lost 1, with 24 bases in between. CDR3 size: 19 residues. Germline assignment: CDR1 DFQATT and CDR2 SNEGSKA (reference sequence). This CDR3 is CSARVSHEGAGARTDTQYF. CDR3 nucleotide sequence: TGCAGTGCTAGAGTTTCCCATGAGGGGGCGGGGGCCCGCACAGATACGCAGTATTTT.

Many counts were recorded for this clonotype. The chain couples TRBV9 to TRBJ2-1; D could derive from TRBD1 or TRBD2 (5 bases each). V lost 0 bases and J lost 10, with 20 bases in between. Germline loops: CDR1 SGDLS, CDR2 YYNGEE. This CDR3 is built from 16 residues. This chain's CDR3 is CASSVAGPRSHAEQFF. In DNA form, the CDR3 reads TGTGCCAGCAGCGTAGCGGGACCCCGCTCTCACGCGGAGCAGTTCTTC.

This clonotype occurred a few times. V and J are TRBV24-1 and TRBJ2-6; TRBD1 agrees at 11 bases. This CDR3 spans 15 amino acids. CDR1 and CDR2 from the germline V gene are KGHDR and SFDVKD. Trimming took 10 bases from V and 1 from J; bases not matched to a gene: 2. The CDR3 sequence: CATGDRGSGANVLTF. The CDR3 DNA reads TGTGCCACTGGGGACAGGGGGTCTGGGGCCAACGTCCTGACTTTC.

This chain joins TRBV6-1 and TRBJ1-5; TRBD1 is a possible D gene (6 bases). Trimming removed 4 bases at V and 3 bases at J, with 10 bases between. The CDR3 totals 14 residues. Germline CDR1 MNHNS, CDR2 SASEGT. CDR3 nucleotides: TGTGCCAGCAGTGTGGACAGACCCAATCAGCCCCAGCATTTT. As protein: CASSVDRPNQPQHF.

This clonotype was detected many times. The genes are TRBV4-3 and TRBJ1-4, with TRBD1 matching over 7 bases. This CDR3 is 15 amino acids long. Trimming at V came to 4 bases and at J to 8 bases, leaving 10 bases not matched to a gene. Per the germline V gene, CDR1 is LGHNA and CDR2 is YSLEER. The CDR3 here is CASSLEGAGNEKLFF. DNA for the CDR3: TGCGCCAGCAGCCTGGAGGGGGCAGGGAACGAAAAACTGTTTTTT.

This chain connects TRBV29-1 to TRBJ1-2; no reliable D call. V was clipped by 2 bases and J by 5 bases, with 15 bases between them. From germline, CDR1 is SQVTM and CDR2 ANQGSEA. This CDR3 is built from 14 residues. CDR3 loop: CSVESGNGPYGYTF. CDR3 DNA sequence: TGCAGCGTTGAATCGGGAAATGGACCTTATGGCTACACCTTC.

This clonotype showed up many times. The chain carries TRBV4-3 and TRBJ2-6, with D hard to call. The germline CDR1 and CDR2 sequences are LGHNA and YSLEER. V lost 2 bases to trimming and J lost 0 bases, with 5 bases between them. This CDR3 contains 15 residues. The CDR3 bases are TGCGCCAGCAGCCAATGGGTCTCTGGGGCCAACGTCCTGACTTTC. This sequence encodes CASSQWVSGANVLTF.

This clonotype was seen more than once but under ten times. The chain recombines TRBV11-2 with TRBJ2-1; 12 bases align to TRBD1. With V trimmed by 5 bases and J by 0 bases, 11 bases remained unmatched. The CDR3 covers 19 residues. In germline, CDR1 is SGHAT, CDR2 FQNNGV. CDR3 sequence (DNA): TGTGCCAGCAGCGACACCGGGACAGGGGGCCCTCGCTCCTACAATGAGCAGTTCTTC. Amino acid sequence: CASSDTGTGGPRSYNEQFF.

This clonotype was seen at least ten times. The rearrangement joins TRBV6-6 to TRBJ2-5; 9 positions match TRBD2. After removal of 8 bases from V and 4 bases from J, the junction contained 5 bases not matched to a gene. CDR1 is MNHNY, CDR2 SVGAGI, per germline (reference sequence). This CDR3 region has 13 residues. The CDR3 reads CASQGLAGETQYF. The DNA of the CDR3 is TGTGCCAGCCAGGGACTAGCTGGAGAGACCCAGTACTTC.

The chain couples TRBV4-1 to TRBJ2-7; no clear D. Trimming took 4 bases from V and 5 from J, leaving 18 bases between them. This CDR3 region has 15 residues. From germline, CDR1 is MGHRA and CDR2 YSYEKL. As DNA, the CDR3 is TGCGCCAGCAGCCGGGCCCCGGACGGTCGGAACGAGCAGTACTTC. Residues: CASSRAPDGRNEQYF.

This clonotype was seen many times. The CDR3 loop reads CASSSTYQGGQYF. In DNA, the CDR3 is TGTGCCAGCAGTTCGACGTACCAGGGGGGGCAGTACTTC. The chain carries TRBV27 and TRBJ2-5, with D perhaps given as TRBD1 or TRBD2 (7 bases each). Germline V lookup: CDR1 MNHEY, CDR2 SMNVEV (reference sequence). The CDR3 has 13 amino acids. The V gene lost 4 bases and the J gene lost 11 bases, with 17 bases spanning the gap.

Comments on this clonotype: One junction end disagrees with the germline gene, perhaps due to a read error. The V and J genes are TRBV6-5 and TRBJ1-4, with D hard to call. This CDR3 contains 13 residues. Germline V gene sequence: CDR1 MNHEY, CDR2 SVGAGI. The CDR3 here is CASSYGRTEKLCF. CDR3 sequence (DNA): TGTGCCAGCAGTTACGGACGGACTGAAAAACTGTGTTTT.

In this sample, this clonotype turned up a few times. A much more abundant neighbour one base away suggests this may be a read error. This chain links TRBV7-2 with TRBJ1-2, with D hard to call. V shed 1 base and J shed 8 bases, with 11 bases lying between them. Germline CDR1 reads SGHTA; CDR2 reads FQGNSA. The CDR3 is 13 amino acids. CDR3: CASSLDNISGYTF. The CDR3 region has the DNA TGTGCCAGCAGCTTAGATAACATTTCAGGCTACACCTTC. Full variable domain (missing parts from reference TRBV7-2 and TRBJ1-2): GAGVSQSPSNKVTEKGKDVELRCDPISGHTALYWYRQSLGQGLEFLIYFQGNSAPDKSGLPSDRFSAERTGGSVSTLTIQRTQQEDSAVYLCASSLDNISGYTFGSGTRLTVV.

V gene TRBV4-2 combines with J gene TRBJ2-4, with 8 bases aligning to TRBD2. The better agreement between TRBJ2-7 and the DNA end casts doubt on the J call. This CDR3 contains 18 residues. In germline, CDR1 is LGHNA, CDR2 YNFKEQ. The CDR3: CASSQDESAAGGSYEQYF. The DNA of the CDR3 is TGTGCCAGCAGCCAAGATGAGTCCGCTGCGGGGGGCAGCTACGAGCAGTACTTC.

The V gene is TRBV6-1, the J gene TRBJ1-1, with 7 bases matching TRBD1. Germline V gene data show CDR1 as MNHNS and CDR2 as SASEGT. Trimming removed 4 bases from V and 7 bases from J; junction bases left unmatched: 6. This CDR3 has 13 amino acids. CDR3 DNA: TGTGCCAGCAGTGTTAAGGGGGCTATTGAAGCTTTCTTT. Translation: CASSVKGAIEAFF.

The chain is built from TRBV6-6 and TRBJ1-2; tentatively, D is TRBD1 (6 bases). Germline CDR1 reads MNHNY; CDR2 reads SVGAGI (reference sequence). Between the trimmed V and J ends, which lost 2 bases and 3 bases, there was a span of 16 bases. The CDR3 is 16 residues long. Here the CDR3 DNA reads TGTGCCAGCAGTTACGAGAAGGGGGTTGCTGACTATGGCTACACCTTC. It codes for CASSYEKGVADYGYTF.

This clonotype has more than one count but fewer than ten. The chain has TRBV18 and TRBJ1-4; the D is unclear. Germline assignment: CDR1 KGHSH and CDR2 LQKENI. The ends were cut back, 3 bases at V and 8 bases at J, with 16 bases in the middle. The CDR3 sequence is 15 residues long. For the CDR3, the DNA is TGTGCCAGCTCACCGTCGAAGGTTGCGGGAGAAAAACTGTTTTTT. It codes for CASSPSKVAGEKLFF. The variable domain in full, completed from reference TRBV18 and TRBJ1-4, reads NAGVMQNPRHLVRRRGQEARLRCSPMKGHSHVYWYRQLPEEGLKFMVYLQKENIIDESGMPKERFSAEFPKEGPSILRIQQVVRGDSAAYFCASSPSKVAGEKLFFGSGTQLSVL.

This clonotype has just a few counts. CDR3 loop: CASSLRGTALINEKLFF. CDR3 sequence (DNA): TGTGCCAGCAGTTTGCGGGGGACAGCCCTTATAAATGAAAAACTGTTTTTT. The rearrangement uses TRBV12-3 or TRBV12-4 and TRBJ1-4; TRBD1 aligns across 7 bases. This CDR3 comprises 17 residues. V shed 3 bases, J shed 5 bases, and the junction held 12 bases outside the gene matches.

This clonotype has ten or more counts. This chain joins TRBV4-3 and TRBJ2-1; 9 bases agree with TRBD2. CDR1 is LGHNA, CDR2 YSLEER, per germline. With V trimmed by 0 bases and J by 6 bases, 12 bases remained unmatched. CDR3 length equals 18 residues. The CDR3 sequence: CASSQELSSGGRGNEQFF. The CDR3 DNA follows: TGCGCCAGCAGCCAAGAGTTGAGTAGCGGGGGTCGGGGCAATGAGCAGTTCTTC.